Listed below are T cell receptor beta chains from one sample, sequenced in a study of cytomegalovirus exposure and HLA in healthy donors. Measured with immunoSEQ multiplex PCR; TCRdb has only the in-frame clones, and not every one. The data contain a few hundred thousand clones, roughly 84% of them singletons. Sequenced material: PBMCs. All receptors derive from a woman aged 30 to 39 in good health and CMV-seropositive. The CDR3 runs from the conserved cysteine through the conserved F or W. D genes are given only for firm matches. Clone size is stated in some rows and not others, as once, few, many or a class when expanded.

j_gene	d_gene	v_gene	abundance	CDR3aa	CDR3nt
TRBJ1-1	-	TRBV4-2	-	CASSLRQDPMNTEAFF	TGTGCCAGCAGCCTAAGACAGGATCCAATGAACACTGAAGCTTTCTTT
TRBJ2-5	-	TRBV30	-	CAWSVGGSETQYF	TGTGCCTGGAGTGTAGGGGGTTCGGAGACCCAGTACTTC
TRBJ2-1	-	TRBV27	many	CASSTGRNEQFF	TGTGCCAGCAGTACTGGGCGGAATGAGCAGTTCTTC
TRBJ2-7	TRBD1	TRBV6-1	few	CASSLRDSSYEQYF	TGTGCCAGCAGTCTTAGGGACAGCTCCTACGAGCAGTACTTC
TRBJ2-5	-	TRBV30	-	CAWGGWNQYF	TGTGCCTGGGGGGGTTGGAACCAGTACTTC
TRBJ1-1	-	TRBV9	-	CASSDTQGTEAFF	TGTGCCAGCAGCGACACACAGGGAACTGAAGCTTTCTTT
TRBJ2-7	TRBD1	TRBV7-2	-	CASSFRWTGAHEQYF	TGTGCCAGCAGCTTTAGGTGGACAGGGGCCCACGAGCAGTACTTC
TRBJ2-7	-	TRBV5-6	-	CASSLFGSYEQYF	TGTGCCAGCAGCTTGTTCGGCTCCTACGAGCAGTACTTC
TRBJ2-7	-	TRBV4-2	-	CASSPTEDSYEQYF	TGTGCCAGCAGCCCGACGGAAGATTCCTACGAGCAGTACTTC
TRBJ1-4	-	TRBV5-1	-	CASSLSGRQNEKLFF	TGCGCCAGCAGCTTGAGTGGCAGACAAAATGAAAAACTGTTTTTT
TRBJ2-3	TRBD1	TRBV9	-	CASSVEGRGPFTDTQYF	TGTGCCAGCAGCGTAGAGGGTAGGGGGCCCTTCACAGATACGCAGTATTTT
TRBJ2-7	TRBD1	TRBV5-1	-	CASRGQNSYEQYF	TGCGCCAGTAGGGGACAGAACTCCTACGAGCAGTACTTC
TRBJ1-2	TRBD1	TRBV4-1	-	CASSPGTGGYNYGYTF	TGCGCCAGCAGTCCCGGGACAGGGGGATATAACTATGGCTACACCTTC
TRBJ1-5	-	TRBV27	-	CASSPLGGALNQPQHF	TGTGCCAGCAGTCCTCTAGGGGGGGCGTTAAATCAGCCCCAGCATTTT
TRBJ1-4	-	TRBV27	-	CASSSSWALNEKLFF	TGTGCCAGCAGTTCTTCTTGGGCCCTTAATGAAAAACTGTTTTTT
TRBJ1-2	-	TRBV7-9	-	CASSSRAEGYGYTF	TGTGCCAGCAGCTCCAGGGCAGAGGGCTATGGCTACACCTTC
TRBJ2-3	TRBD2	TRBV7-9	-	CASSPGTSGSYQYF	TGTGCCAGCAGCCCCGGGACTAGCGGGAGTTATCAGTATTTT
TRBJ2-7	-	TRBV11-2	-	CASSLEAGNTYEQYF	TGTGCCAGCAGCTTAGAAGCAGGGAATACCTACGAGCAGTACTTC
TRBJ2-7	TRBD2	TRBV27	-	CASKPNPGGSYEQYF	TGTGCCAGCAAACCAAACCCGGGGGGCTCCTACGAGCAGTACTTC
TRBJ1-2	-	TRBV10-3	-	CAISESPANYGYTF	TGTGCCATCAGTGAGTCTCCAGCCAACTATGGCTACACCTTC
TRBJ2-5	TRBD1	TRBV29-1	-	CSVRGGWETQYF	TGCAGCGTTCGAGGGGGCTGGGAGACCCAGTACTTC
TRBJ2-7	-	TRBV7-3	-	CASSLKGQGEQYF	TGTGCCAGCAGCTTAAAGGGTCAAGGCGAGCAGTACTTC
TRBJ2-7	-	TRBV18	-	CASSMGYYEQYF	TGTGCCAGCTCAATGGGATACTACGAGCAGTACTTC
TRBJ2-3	-	TRBV30	-	CAWRLIGDTQYF	TGTGCCTGGAGGTTAATCGGGGATACGCAGTATTTT
TRBJ2-7	-	TRBV10-3	few	CAISAGTSYEQYF	TGTGCCATCAGTGCTGGTACCAGCTACGAGCAGTACTTC